Included here is one T cell receptor beta chain sequence, with context. The treatment denotes: some 20 received Ad26.COV2.S at low or high dose, single or two shots; about five received placebo; per-sample allocation not given. Material that was analyzed had been drawn on day 63 after the first vaccine or placebo injection. The sample comes from a study of Ad26.COV2.S vaccination and SARS-CoV-2 variants. Study at large: The donor participated in the COV1001 trial, in its Ad26.COV2.S arm.

Sequenced by immunoSEQ multiplex PCR; TCRdb stores in-frame clones only, minus some. The sample records 300,000 to 400,000 clones, roughly 90% being singletons. J lost 9 bases, V lost 0 bases, and 2 bases had no gene match. The CDR3 totals 13 residues. CDR1 SGHKS and CDR2 YYEKEE come from the germline V gene (reference sequence). The origin of this receptor is a person between 18 and 65 years old who received the Ad26.COV2.S COVID-19 vaccine or a placebo. The chain has TRBV5-5 and TRBJ2-1; 8 bases line up with TRBD1. The input for sequencing was peripheral blood, taken in a trial of Ad26.COV2.S vaccine versus placebo. Here the CDR3 reads CASSLGTGLEQFF. CDR3 coding DNA: TGTGCCAGCAGCTTGGGGACAGGGCTTGAGCAGTTCTTC.